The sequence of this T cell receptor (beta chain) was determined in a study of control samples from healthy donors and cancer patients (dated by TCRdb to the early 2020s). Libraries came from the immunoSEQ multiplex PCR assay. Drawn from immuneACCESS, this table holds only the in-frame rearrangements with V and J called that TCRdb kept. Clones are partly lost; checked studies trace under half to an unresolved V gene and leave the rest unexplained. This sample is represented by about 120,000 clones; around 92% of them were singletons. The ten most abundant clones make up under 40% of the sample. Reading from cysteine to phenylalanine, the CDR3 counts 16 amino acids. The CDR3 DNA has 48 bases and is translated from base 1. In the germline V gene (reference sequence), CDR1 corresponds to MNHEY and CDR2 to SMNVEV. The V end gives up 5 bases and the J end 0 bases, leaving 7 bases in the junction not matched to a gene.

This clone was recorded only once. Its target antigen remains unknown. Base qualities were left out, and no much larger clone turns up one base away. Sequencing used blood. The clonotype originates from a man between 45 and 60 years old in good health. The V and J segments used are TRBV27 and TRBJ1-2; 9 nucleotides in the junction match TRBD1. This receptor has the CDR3 CASSRDRGRANYGYTF. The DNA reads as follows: TGTGCCAGCAGTCGAGACAGGGGGAGGGCTAACTATGGCTACACCTTC.